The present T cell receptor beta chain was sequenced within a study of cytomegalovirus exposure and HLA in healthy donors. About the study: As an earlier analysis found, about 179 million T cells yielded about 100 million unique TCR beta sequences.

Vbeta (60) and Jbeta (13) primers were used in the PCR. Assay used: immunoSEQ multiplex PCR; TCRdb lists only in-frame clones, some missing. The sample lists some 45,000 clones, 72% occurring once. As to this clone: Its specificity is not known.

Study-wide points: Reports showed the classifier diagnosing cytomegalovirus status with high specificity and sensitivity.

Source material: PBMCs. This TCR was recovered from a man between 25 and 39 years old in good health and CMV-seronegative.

The CDR3 DNA sequence: TGCGCCAGCAGCTCCGTAGGCAGGGAAGAGACCCAGTACTTC. It translates to CASSSVGREETQYF. This chain uses TRBV5-1 with TRBJ2-5, with a weak D call TRBD1 (5 bases). This CDR3 region has 14 residues. Per the germline V gene, CDR1 is SGHRS and CDR2 is YFSETQ. V gave up 3 bases and J gave up 3 bases, with 12 bases separating them.